This T cell receptor (beta chain) emerged from a study of cytomegalovirus exposure and HLA in healthy donors listed by TCRdb under 2017. Describing the broader study: A later analysis indicated that the 120 or so validation repertoires were generated on the platform also employed for the roughly 730 repertoires of the first cohort. Along with the roughly 700-subject first cohort, a separate validation cohort of about 110 different subjects was used. The study was designed to test whether signatures of past pathogen exposure could be identified by cataloging public T cell receptors. High-throughput TCR immunosequencing, statistical association of individual TCRs with disease status, and machine learning were combined to predict cytomegalovirus infection status.

Points on this clone: It lacks a known antigen. No base quality information exists; no much larger clone differs at one position.

Separate from the approximately 730-subject first cohort, the validation cohort of about 130 subjects was the group to which the donors belonged. CDR1 and CDR2, looked up from the germline V gene, are MDHEN and SYDVKM. V was cut back by 7 bases and J by 5 bases, leaving a gap of 11 bases between them. The CDR3 holds 12 amino acids from the cysteine to the phenylalanine. CDR3 DNA only is kept here, 36 bases in frame from base 1. Library generation was performed with the immunoSEQ multiplex PCR assay. Turning to the authors' computational methods: A statistical classification framework was built for diagnosing cytomegalovirus status from the catalog of TCR beta chain sequences. This is the immuneACCESS table as TCRdb keeps it, with only in-frame sequences that have V and J called. A part of the clones is gone; compared with another copy, unresolved V genes explain less than half, and the rest is unexplained. The V and J calls and the clone size are those of that table, but D and trimming were determined from the DNA. This sample gives tens of thousands of clones in total; approximately 93% of them show up just once. The top ten clones comprise about 1.1% of the sample.

Results and caveats for the whole study, not just this receptor: The study gave a list of some 150 TCR beta chains associated with cytomegalovirus. In both the original and validation cohorts, the classifier was reported to diagnose cytomegalovirus status with high specificity and sensitivity. A later analysis found that TCRs clustered in the first cohort also tended to co-occur in the 120 validation repertoires, with 94% of cluster scores above 0. In vitro tests confirmed that a few of the cytomegalovirus-associated TCR beta chains recognize cytomegalovirus antigens. The authors suggested that the approach could potentially be generalized to other disease states and immunological phenotypes. All 120 or so repertoires were used to score co-occurrence in the validation cohort in a later analysis, because that analysis had no HLA typing for the cohort. Across donors, most TCR sequences were observed very rarely, whereas some public TCRs were present in many individuals.

The chain links TRBV28 with TRBJ1-2; no D gene can be assigned with confidence. Sequenced material: PBMCs. The source of this sequence is a woman in her twenties or thirties in good health and CMV-seropositive. The CDR3 region reads CASTTRVYGYTF. Here is the DNA: TGTGCCAGCACCACCCGGGTGTATGGCTACACCTTC.